Below, 8 T cell receptor beta chains from the same sample are listed, as sequenced in a study of CD4 T cells in relation to SARS-CoV-2 and coronaviruses. CD4+ T cells from unexposed donors were obtained before the COVID-19 pandemic (2011-2018). The cells were cultured for approximately ten days before CD4+ T cells were isolated. No antigen has been assigned to these receptors. Profiled with immunoSEQ multiplex PCR; TCRdb holds only in-frame clones, not every one. Here the sample spans just under 30,000 clones, 70% to 80% being singletons. The sample consisted of CD4+ T cells from PBMCs, cultured in vitro. All receptors come from a human donor in good health.

The chain employs TRBV4-3 and TRBJ2-7; 7 positions agree with TRBD1. The V gene end was trimmed by 0 bases and the J gene end by 6 bases; junction bases not matched to a gene: 5. CDR1 is LGHNA and CDR2 is YSLEER in the germline V gene. The CDR3 length is 14 residues. This CDR3 reads CASSQEGGIGEQYF. CDR3 in DNA: TGCGCCAGCAGCCAAGAAGGGGGCATTGGCGAGCAGTACTTC.

The DNA of the CDR3 is TGTGCCAGCAGCCAGATACATTCGGGGCCAGGGGATGGCTACACCTTC. Its protein is CASSQIHSGPGDGYTF. The chain combines TRBV3-1 (or the pseudogene TRBV3-2) with TRBJ1-2, with D perhaps matching TRBD1 (6 bases). Germline V gives CDR1 LGHDT, CDR2 YNNKEL (reference sequence). CDR3 length equals 16 residues. V dropped 3 bases and J dropped 6 bases, with 20 bases sitting between them.

The chain has TRBV27 and TRBJ1-1, with TRBD1 identical over 7 bases. CDR1 is MNHEY and CDR2 is SMNVEV in the germline V gene (reference sequence). Trimming at V came to 6 bases and at J to 4 bases, leaving 14 bases not matched to a gene. The CDR3 runs to 16 residues. The CDR3: CASSRPPSGGGTEAFF. CDR3 coding DNA: TGTGCCAGCAGCCGCCCTCCCTCAGGGGGTGGCACTGAAGCTTTCTTT.

As DNA, the CDR3 is TGCAGTGCTAGTAATTTGGGCAGCGGACATGAGCAGTTCTTC. The encoded protein is CSASNLGSGHEQFF. The rearrangement links TRBV20-1 to TRBJ2-1, with D possibly matching TRBD2 (5 bases). The V end was cut by 3 bases, the J end by 8 bases, with 17 bases between. The CDR3 consists of 14 residues. The germline CDR1 and CDR2 sequences are DFQATT and SNEGSKA (reference sequence).

This clone showed up just a few times. The chain employs TRBV29-1 and TRBJ2-7; 13 nucleotides align to TRBD2. Losses at the gene ends were 3 bases for V and 6 bases for J; bases not matched to a gene: 11. From germline, CDR1 is SQVTM and CDR2 ANQGSEA. This CDR3 is 16 amino acids long. The CDR3 loop reads CSVDGLVGTSGIEQYF. The CDR3 bases are TGCAGCGTTGATGGTTTAGTTGGGACTAGCGGGATCGAGCAGTACTTC.

The chain links TRBV27 to TRBJ2-7; 9 bases are a match to TRBD1. V lost 5 bases and J lost 0; bases outside the gene matches: 11. Germline V gene data show CDR1 as MNHEY and CDR2 as SMNVEV (reference sequence). The CDR3 totals 17 residues. DNA for the CDR3: TGTGCCAGCAGTCCCGGGACAGGGAGGGACTACTCCTACGAGCAGTACTTC. Amino acids: CASSPGTGRDYSYEQYF.

V is TRBV18 and J is TRBJ1-2; 9 nucleotides align to TRBD1. CDR3 length: 16 amino acids. Germline CDR1 reads KGHSH; CDR2 reads LQKENI. The J segment lost 1 base and the V segment lost 1 base, leaving 4 bases of the junction unmatched. The CDR3 region has the DNA TGTGCCAGCTCACCACTCGGGACAGGGATTAACTATGGCTACACCTTC. It translates to CASSPLGTGINYGYTF.

The CDR3 bases are TGTGCCAGCAGCTTAGCGTCGGACATCGGAGGGCAGTACTTC. Encoded protein: CASSLASDIGGQYF. The rearrangement joins TRBV7-8 to TRBJ2-7; perhaps D is TRBD1 or TRBD2 (5 bases each). Trimming stripped 0 bases from V and 9 bases from J, with 15 bases between. Germline V gene lookup returns CDR1 SGHVS and CDR2 FQNEAQ. The CDR3 has 14 amino acids.